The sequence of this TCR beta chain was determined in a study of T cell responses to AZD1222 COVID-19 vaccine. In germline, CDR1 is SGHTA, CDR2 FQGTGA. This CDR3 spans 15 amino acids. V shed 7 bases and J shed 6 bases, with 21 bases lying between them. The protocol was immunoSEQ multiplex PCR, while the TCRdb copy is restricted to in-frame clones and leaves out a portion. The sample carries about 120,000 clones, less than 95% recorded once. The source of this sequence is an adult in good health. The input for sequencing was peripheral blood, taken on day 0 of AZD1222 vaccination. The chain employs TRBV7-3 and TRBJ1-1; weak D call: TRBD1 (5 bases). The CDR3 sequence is CASTIDGAGKPEAFF. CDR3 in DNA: TGTGCCAGCACCATAGACGGGGCTGGCAAGCCTGAAGCTTTCTTT.